The following is a T cell receptor beta chain sequence with its context. The entry originates in a study of blood T cell repertoires in COVID-19. Study summary: Samples representing acute and convalescent COVID-19 were sourced from the United States, Italy and Spain. PBMCs, B-cell-depleted T cells, or T cells were the source of the cDNA or gDNA that made up the material.

J gave up 0 bases and V 5 bases, and 9 bases lay outside the gene matches. Germline V gene data show CDR1 as MGHRA and CDR2 as YSYEKL. The CDR3 is 17 amino acids. Generated by immunoSEQ multiplex PCR, the TCRdb table keeps only in-frame clones and is missing some. The repertoire holds tens of thousands of clones, with around 87% as singletons. Specimen: peripheral blood. This TCR came from a male donor with acute or convalescent COVID-19. The chain has TRBV4-1 and TRBJ1-3, with 8 bases aligning to TRBD1. CDR3: CASSSRGTGSSGNTIYF. The CDR3 DNA reads TGCGCCAGCAGCTCAAGGGGGACAGGAAGCTCTGGAAACACCATATATTTT.